What follows describes a single TCR beta chain. Its matching antigen is unknown. This sample is drawn from a study of cytomegalovirus exposure and HLA in healthy donors. Notes on the study in general: Reportedly, HLA-A and HLA-B alleles of most subjects were accurately predicted from TCR beta.

Germline assignment: CDR1 GTSNPN and CDR2 SVGIG (reference sequence). Trimming cost V 0 bases and J 5 bases, with 11 bases left between them. CDR3 size: 13 residues. PCR amplification relied on 60 Vbeta primers (plus 13 Jbeta primers). Assay used: immunoSEQ multiplex PCR; TCRdb lists only in-frame clones, some missing. Of hundreds of thousands of clones listed, about 75% are singletons. Sequencing input: PBMCs. The genes are TRBV30 and TRBJ2-7, with D possibly TRBD1 on 6 matching bases. This clonotype originated in a female donor in good health and CMV-seronegative. The chain's CDR3 is CAWSVQGVDEQYF. The CDR3 DNA sequence: TGTGCCTGGAGTGTACAGGGCGTCGACGAGCAGTACTTC.